Listed below are T cell receptor beta chains from one sample, sequenced in a study of cytomegalovirus exposure and HLA in healthy donors. Libraries were prepared by immunoSEQ multiplex PCR; TCRdb keeps only in-frame clonotypes and omits some of them. This sample has approximately 70,000 clones, with approximately 74% found just once. The material sequenced was PBMCs. The receptor source for this set is a woman aged 25 to 39 in good health and CMV-seropositive. Each CDR3 is given with its conserved first and last residue. D genes are given only for firm matches.

V gene,D gene,J gene,CDR3 protein
TRBV29-1,TRBD1,TRBJ1-1,CSVRQGTGANTEAFF
TRBV28,TRBD1,TRBJ2-5,CASTKGARETQYF
TRBV7-9,TRBD2,TRBJ2-2,CASSSRLAGAGGELFF
TRBV9,TRBD2,TRBJ2-5,CASSVDSGGGTQETQYF
TRBV2,NA,TRBJ1-5,CASRSREGSNQPQHF
TRBV6-5,TRBD1,TRBJ2-7,CASSPTGVGNEQYF
TRBV10-2,NA,TRBJ2-7,CASRESGSSYEQYF
TRBV7-2,NA,TRBJ2-7,CASSPDLAYEQYF
TRBV7-2,NA,TRBJ1-3,CASSLERGKGKAGNTIYF
TRBV28,NA,TRBJ1-5,CASRTGIGDQPQHF
TRBV18,NA,TRBJ1-4,CASSGALNEKLFF
TRBV28,NA,TRBJ1-2,CASSLGPANYGYTF
TRBV28,NA,TRBJ1-5,CASSGQTYSNQPQHF
TRBV28,TRBD1,TRBJ1-1,CAVERQGPTEAFF
TRBV4-1,NA,TRBJ1-5,CASSELLIRGRGQPQHF
TRBV30,TRBD1,TRBJ1-1,CAWKEQGISTEAFF
TRBV18,TRBD1,TRBJ1-4,CASSPQGQENEKLFF
TRBV27,NA,TRBJ1-4,CASSREGGKLFF
TRBV25-1,NA,TRBJ2-5,CASSGRAGETQYF
TRBV29-1,TRBD1,TRBJ1-2,CSVRQGTYGYTF
TRBV14,TRBD2,TRBJ2-5,CASRSGTSGTQETQYF
TRBV6-5,NA,TRBJ2-5,CASSYSGRAGETQYF
TRBV29-1,NA,TRBJ2-2,CSVDTSHTGELFF
TRBV4-3,TRBD2,TRBJ2-7,CASTERAGGVGDEQYF
TRBV7-2,TRBD2,TRBJ2-7,CASSLGLAGVYEQYF
TRBV6-5,NA,TRBJ1-1,CASSRRESTEAFF
TRBV6-5,NA,TRBJ1-1,CASSYSIYTEAFF
TRBV28,NA,TRBJ1-5,CASSPQGLGSNQPQHF
TRBV20-1,NA,TRBJ2-1,CSAGGNNEQFF
TRBV5-1,NA,TRBJ1-2,CASSSSGEGYGYTF
TRBV15,TRBD2,TRBJ2-1,CATSRDRGRNNEQFF
TRBV30,TRBD1,TRBJ2-7,CAWNTGTGGEQYF
TRBV6-1,TRBD1,TRBJ1-5,CASSVDRGSNQPQHF
TRBV2,NA,TRBJ2-3,CASRSRTGVTDTQYF
TRBV30,TRBD1,TRBJ1-3,CAWSSLTGTFSGNTIYF
TRBV28,NA,TRBJ1-5,CASSLSGGINQPQHF
TRBV7-2,NA,TRBJ2-3,CASSPDSDTQYF
TRBV6-6,NA,TRBJ2-7,CASSYLDEQYF
TRBV18,NA,TRBJ2-5,CASSTLGARETQYF
TRBV7-9,TRBD2,TRBJ2-5,CASSSRLAKDQETQYF
TRBV30,NA,TRBJ2-7,CAWSVQQAYEQYF
TRBV28,NA,TRBJ1-5,CASSPSGYSNQPQHF
TRBV28,TRBD2,TRBJ2-1,CASSRLADPNNEQFF
TRBV18,NA,TRBJ2-4,CASSPRQDTNIQYF
TRBV5-6,TRBD2,TRBJ2-7,CASSLLAGEQYF
TRBV6-6,TRBD2,TRBJ2-5,CASSYTTAGRKETQYF
TRBV6-1,NA,TRBJ1-3,CASSERGSNSGNTIYF
TRBV6-6,TRBD2,TRBJ2-7,CASSSAGGTYEQYF
TRBV11-2,TRBD1,TRBJ1-2,CASSPGTGIGYGYTF
TRBV6-1,NA,TRBJ2-1,CASSPRLLGEQFF
TRBV28,TRBD1,TRBJ1-1,CASSLYRGGRTEAFF
TRBV28,NA,TRBJ1-2,CASSLSLPENYGYTF
TRBV9,TRBD1,TRBJ2-1,CASSTRVDRGVSEQFF
TRBV7-9,NA,TRBJ2-1,CASSKSGDYEQFF
TRBV29-1,TRBD2,TRBJ2-3,CSVSKAGVGTDTQYF
TRBV11-2,TRBD1,TRBJ2-7,CASRGTGGWYEQYF